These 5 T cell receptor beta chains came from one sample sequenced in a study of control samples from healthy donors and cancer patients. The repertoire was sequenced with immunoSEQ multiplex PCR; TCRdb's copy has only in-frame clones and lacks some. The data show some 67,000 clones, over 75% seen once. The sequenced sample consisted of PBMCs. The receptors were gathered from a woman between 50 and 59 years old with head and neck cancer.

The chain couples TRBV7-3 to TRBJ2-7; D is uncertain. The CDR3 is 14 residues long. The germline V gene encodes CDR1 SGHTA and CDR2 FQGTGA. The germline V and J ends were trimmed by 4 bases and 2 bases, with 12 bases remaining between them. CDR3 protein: CASSSYMEPYEQYF. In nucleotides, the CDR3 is TGTGCCAGCAGCTCCTACATGGAGCCCTACGAGCAGTACTTC.

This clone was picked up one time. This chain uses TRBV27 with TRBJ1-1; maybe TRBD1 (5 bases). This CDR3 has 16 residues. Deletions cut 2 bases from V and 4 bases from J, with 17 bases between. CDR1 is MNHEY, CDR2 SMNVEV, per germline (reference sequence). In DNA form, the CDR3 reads TGTGCCAGCAGTTTACGCTCAGGGATGCTAGGCACTGAAGCTTTCTTT. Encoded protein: CASSLRSGMLGTEAFF.

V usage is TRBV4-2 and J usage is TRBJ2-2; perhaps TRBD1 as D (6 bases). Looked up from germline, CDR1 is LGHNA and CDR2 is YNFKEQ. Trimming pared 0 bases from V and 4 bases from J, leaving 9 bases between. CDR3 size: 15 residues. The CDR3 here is CASSQETGFTGELFF. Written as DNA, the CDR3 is TGTGCCAGCAGCCAAGAAACAGGGTTCACCGGGGAGCTGTTTTTT.

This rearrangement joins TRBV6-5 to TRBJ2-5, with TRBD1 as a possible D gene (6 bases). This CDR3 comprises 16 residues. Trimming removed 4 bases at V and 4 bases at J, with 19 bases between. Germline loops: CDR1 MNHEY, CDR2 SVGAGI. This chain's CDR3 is CASSSGQFETGETQYF. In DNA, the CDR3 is TGTGCCAGCAGTTCCGGACAGTTTGAAACCGGAGAGACCCAGTACTTC.

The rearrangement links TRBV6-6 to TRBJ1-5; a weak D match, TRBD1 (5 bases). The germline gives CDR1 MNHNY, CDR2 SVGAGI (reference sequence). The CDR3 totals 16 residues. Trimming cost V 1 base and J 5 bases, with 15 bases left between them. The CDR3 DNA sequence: TGTGCCAGCAGTTACTTAGGTGGCGGGGCGGATCAGCCCCAGCATTTT. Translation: CASSYLGGGADQPQHF.